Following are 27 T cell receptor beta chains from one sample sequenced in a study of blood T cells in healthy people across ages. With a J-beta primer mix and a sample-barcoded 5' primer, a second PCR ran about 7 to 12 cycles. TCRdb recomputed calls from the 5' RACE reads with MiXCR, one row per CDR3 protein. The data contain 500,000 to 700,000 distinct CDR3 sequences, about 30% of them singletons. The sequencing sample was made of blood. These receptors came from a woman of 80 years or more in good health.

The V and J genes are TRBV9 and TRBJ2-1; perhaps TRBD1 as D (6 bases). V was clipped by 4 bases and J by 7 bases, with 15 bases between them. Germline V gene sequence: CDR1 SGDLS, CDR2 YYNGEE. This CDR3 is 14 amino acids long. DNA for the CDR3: TGTGCCAGCAGCCAAAGGGCAGGGGCTAATGAGCAGTTCTTC. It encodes CASSQRAGANEQFF.

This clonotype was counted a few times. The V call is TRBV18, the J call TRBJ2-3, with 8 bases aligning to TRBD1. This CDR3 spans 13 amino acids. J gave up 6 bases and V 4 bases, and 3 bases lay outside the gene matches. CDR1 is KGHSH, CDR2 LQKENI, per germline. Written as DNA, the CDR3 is TGTGCCAGCTCACGAGGACAGGGCGATACGCAGTATTTT. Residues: CASSRGQGDTQYF.

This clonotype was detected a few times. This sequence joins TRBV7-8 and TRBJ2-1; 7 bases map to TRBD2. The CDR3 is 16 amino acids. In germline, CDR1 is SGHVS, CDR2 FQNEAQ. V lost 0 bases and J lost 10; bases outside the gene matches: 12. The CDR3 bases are TGTGCCAGCAGCTTAGCACGGCTAGCGGTAAGGGAAGAGCAGTTCTTC. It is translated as CASSLARLAVREEQFF.

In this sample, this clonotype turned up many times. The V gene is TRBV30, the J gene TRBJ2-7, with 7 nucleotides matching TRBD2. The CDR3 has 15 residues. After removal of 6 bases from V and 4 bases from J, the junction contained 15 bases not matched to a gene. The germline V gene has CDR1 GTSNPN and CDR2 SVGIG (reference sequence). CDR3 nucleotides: TGTGCCTGCATGATTGGGAGGGCCGATCTTTACGAGCAGTACTTC. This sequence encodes CACMIGRADLYEQYF.

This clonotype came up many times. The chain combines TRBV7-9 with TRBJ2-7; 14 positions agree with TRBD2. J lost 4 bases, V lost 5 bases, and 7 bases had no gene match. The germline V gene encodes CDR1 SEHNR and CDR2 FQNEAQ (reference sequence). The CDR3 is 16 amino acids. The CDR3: CASSAGTSGGSYEQYF. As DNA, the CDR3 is TGTGCCAGCAGCGCAGGGACTAGCGGGGGCTCATACGAGCAGTACTTC.

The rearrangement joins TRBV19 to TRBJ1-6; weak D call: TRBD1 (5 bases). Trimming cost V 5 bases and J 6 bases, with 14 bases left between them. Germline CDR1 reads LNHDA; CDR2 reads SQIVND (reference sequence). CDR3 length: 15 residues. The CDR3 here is CASSVRDGGNSPLHF. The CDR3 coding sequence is TGTGCCAGTAGTGTAAGGGACGGCGGTAATTCACCCCTCCACTTT.

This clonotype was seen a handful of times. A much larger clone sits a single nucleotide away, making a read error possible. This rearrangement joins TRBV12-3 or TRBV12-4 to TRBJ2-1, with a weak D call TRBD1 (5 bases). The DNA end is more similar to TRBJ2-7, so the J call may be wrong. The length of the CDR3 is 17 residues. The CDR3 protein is CASSSTFDSSSYNEQYF. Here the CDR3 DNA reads TGTGCCAGCAGTTCCACATTCGACAGCAGCTCCTACAATGAGCAGTACTTC.

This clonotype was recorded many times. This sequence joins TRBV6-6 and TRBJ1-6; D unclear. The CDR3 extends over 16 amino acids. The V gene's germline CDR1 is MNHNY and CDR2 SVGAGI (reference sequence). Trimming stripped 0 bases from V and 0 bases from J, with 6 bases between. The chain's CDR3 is CASSYSTSSYNSPLHF. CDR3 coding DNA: TGTGCCAGCAGTTACTCGACCAGCTCCTATAATTCACCCCTCCACTTT.

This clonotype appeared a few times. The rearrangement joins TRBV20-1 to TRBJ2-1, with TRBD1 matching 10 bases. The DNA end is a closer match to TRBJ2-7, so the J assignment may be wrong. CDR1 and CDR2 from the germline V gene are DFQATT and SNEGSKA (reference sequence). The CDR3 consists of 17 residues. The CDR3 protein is CSAQGTGAPGGYNEQYF. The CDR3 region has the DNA TGCAGTGCCCAAGGGACAGGGGCCCCCGGGGGGTACAATGAGCAGTACTTC.

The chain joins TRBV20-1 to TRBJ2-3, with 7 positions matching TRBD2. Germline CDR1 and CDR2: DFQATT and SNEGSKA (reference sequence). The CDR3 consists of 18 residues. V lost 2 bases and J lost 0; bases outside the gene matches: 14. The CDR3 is CSARSPPGRVWSTDTQYF. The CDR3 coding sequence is TGCAGTGCTAGAAGTCCCCCGGGGAGGGTTTGGAGCACAGATACGCAGTATTTT.

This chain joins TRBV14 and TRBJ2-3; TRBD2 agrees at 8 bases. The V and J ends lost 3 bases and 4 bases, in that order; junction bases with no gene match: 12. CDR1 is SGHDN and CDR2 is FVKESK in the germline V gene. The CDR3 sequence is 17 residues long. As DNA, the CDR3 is TGTGCCAGCAGCCAGATATCGGGGGGGCCAATCTCAGATACGCAGTATTTT. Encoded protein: CASSQISGGPISDTQYF.

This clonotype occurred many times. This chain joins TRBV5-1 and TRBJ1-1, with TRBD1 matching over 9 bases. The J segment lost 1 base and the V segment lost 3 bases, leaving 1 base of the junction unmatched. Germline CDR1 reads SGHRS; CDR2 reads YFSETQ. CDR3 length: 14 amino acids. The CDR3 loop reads CASSSDRGNTEAFF. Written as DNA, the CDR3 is TGCGCCAGCAGCTCGGACAGGGGGAACACTGAAGCTTTCTTT. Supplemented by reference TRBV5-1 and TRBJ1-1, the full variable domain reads KAGVTQTPRYLIKTRGQQVTLSCSPISGHRSVSWYQQTPGQGLQFLFEYFSETQRNKGNFPGRFSGRQFSNSRSEMNVSTLELGDSALYLCASSSDRGNTEAFFGQGTRLTVV.

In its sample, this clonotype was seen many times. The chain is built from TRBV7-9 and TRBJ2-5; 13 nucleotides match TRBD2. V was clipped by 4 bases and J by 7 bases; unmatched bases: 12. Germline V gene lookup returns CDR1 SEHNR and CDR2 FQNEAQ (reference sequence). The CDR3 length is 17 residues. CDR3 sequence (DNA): TGTGCCAGCAGCTCCAGGACTAGCGGGGGTGCAGTAGGGACCCAGTACTTC. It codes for CASSSRTSGGAVGTQYF.

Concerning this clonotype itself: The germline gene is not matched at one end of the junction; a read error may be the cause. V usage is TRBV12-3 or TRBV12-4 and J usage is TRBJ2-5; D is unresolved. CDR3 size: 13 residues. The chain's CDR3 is CTSSSNRQETQYF. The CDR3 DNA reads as TGTACCAGCAGTTCAAACAGACAAGAGACCCAGTACTTC.

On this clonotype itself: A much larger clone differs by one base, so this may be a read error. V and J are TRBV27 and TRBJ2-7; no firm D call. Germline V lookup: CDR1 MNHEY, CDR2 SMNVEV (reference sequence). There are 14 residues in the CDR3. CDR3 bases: TGTGCCAGCAGTTTAACGGGTCCCTCCTACGAGCGGTACTTC. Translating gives CASSLTGPSYERYF.

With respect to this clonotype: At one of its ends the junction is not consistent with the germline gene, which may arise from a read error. CDR3 in DNA: TGTGCCAGCAGCCACGGTGGCTTAACCACTGGGGCCAACGTCCAGACTTTC. Its protein product is CASSHGGLTTGANVQTF. The rearrangement links TRBV4-2 to TRBJ2-6, with D possibly TRBD1 on 5 matching bases. This CDR3 has 17 amino acids. CDR1 and CDR2 (germline): LGHNA, YNFKEQ.

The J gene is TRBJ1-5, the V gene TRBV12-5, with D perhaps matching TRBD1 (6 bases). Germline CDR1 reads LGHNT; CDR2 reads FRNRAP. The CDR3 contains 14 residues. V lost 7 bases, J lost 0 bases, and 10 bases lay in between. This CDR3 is CASAPGDSNQPQHF. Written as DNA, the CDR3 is TGTGCTAGTGCCCCAGGGGATAGCAATCAGCCCCAGCATTTT.

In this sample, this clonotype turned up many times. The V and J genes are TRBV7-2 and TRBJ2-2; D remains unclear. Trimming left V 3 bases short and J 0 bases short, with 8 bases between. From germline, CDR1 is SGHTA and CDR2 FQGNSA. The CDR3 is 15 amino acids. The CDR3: CASSFTPANTGELFF. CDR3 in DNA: TGTGCCAGCAGCTTTACACCCGCGAACACCGGGGAGCTGTTTTTT.

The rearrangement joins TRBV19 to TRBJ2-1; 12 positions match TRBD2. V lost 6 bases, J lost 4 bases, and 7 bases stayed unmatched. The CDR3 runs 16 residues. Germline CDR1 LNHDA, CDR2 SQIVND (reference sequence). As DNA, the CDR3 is TGTGCCAGTAGCATCGACGGACTAGCGGGGTACAATGAGCAGTTCTTC. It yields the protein CASSIDGLAGYNEQFF.

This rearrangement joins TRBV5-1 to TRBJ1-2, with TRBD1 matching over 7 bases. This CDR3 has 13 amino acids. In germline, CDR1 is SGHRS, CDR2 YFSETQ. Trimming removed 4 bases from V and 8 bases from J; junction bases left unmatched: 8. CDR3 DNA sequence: TGCGCCAGCAGCCAGACAGGGAATGGGGGCTACACCTTC. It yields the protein CASSQTGNGGYTF.

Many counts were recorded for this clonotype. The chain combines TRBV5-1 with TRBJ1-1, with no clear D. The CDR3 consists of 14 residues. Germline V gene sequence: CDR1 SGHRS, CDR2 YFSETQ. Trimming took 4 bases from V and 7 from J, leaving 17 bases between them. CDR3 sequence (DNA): TGCGCCAGCAGCCGACAACAAGGAGGAGGTGAAGCTTTCTTT. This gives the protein CASSRQQGGGEAFF.

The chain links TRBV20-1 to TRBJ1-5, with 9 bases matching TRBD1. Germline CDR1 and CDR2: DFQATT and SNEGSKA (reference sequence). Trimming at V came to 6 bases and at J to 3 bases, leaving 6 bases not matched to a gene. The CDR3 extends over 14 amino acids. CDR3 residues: CSAETGGNNQPQHF. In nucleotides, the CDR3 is TGCAGTGCCGAGACAGGGGGTAACAATCAGCCCCAGCATTTT.

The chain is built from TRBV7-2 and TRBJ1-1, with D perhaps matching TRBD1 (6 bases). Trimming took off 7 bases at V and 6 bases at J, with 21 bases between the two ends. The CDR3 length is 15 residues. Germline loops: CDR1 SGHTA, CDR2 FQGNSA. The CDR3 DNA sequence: TGTGCCAGCATCCCCCCTCTGGCGCGGGGGCCTGAAGCTTTCTTT. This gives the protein CASIPPLARGPEAFF.

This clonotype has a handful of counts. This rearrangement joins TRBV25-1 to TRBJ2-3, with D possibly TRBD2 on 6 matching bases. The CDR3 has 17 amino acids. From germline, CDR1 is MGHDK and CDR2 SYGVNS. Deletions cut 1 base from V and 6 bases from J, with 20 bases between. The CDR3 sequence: CASSESGTLGLRDTQYF. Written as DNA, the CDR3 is TGTGCCAGCAGTGAATCAGGGACCCTGGGACTGCGGGATACGCAGTATTTT.

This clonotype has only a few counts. This CDR3 reads CASSPREETAAEAFF. The CDR3 DNA is TGCGCCAGCAGCCCGCGGGAGGAAACAGCCGCTGAAGCTTTCTTT. This chain connects TRBV4-1 to TRBJ1-1; D unresolved. Germline assignment: CDR1 MGHRA and CDR2 YSYEKL. V was trimmed by 4 bases and J by 6 bases, leaving 18 bases between them. The CDR3 length is 15 residues.

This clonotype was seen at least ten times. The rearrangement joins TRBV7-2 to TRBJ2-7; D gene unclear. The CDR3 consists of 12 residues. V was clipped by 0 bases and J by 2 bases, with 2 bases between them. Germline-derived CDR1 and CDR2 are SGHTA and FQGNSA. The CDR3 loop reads CASSLATYEQYF. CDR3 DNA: TGTGCCAGCAGCTTAGCCACCTACGAGCAGTACTTC.

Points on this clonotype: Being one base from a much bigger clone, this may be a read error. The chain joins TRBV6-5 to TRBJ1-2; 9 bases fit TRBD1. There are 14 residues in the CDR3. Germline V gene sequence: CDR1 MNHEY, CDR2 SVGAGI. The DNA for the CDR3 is TGTGCCACCACGGGGACAGGGAGATTCGATGGCCACACCTTC. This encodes CATTGTGRFDGHTF.